The 18 T cell receptor beta chains listed next were all sequenced from one sample in a study of response to subunit inactivated influenza vaccine (dated by TCRdb to between 2017 and 2018). To prepare the library, RT-PCR was applied. Sequencing used an Illumina HiSeq 2500. TCRdb's own reprocessing of the public reads used fastp at Q25 and MiXCR and kept productive beta chains. Rows are unified per CDR3 protein, each entry keeping the most common DNA and genes. This sample lists about 540,000 distinct CDR3 sequences; approximately 24% were detected once. Around 2.8% of the sample belongs to the ten largest clones. These records were also assigned to another study, of T cells expressing NK-cell markers. The second publication reports: 5'RACE template switching, by which a universal primer site and unique molecular identifiers were added, was used to make TCR beta cDNA libraries.

Sequences were derived from CD4+ T cells sorted from PBMCs, sampled 12 days after vaccination. Receptors were obtained from a man over 45 who received an inactivated influenza vaccine. Donor details come from another sample of the same person, matched by shared clones.

A few counts support this clonotype. This chain joins TRBV7-2 and TRBJ1-2, with D unresolved. V dropped 0 bases and J dropped 9 bases, with 5 bases sitting between them. This CDR3 has 11 residues. CDR1 and CDR2 (germline): SGHTA, FQGNSA. The CDR3: CASSLAGRYTF. In nucleotides, the CDR3 is TGTGCCAGCAGCTTAGCGGGCCGCTACACCTTC.

This clonotype was found a few times. The chain links TRBV2 to TRBJ2-2; D assignment may be TRBD1 or TRBD2 (5 bases each). The germline CDR1 and CDR2 sequences are SNHLY and FYNNEI. The V gene lost 4 bases and the J gene lost 4 bases, with 10 bases spanning the gap. This CDR3 spans 14 amino acids. The CDR3 bases are TGTGCCAGCAGTGCGGGGCTCAGCACCGGGGAGCTGTTTTTT. It translates to CASSAGLSTGELFF.

This clonotype was counted only a few times. J is TRBJ1-2 and V is TRBV7-9; perhaps TRBD1 as D (6 bases). The V and J ends lost 3 bases and 8 bases respectively, with 13 bases between them. This CDR3 has 13 residues. Looked up from germline, CDR1 is SEHNR and CDR2 is FQNEAQ (reference sequence). DNA for the CDR3: TGTGCCAGCAGCTTGCCAACAGGGTTCGGCTACACCTTC. Residues: CASSLPTGFGYTF.

The chain is built from TRBV11-3 and TRBJ1-6; no firm D call. Germline values: CDR1 SGHNT, CDR2 YENEEA. V lost 5 bases, J lost 9 bases, and 14 bases lay in between. The CDR3 length is 14 residues. In nucleotides, the CDR3 is TGTGCCAGCAGCCGAGAGGCCTCTGGTTCACCCCTCCACTTT. Protein product: CASSREASGSPLHF.

The J gene is TRBJ1-4, the V gene TRBV28, with 8 positions matching TRBD1. Germline CDR1 MDHEN, CDR2 SYDVKM. V lost 6 bases, J lost 4 bases, and 7 bases stayed unmatched. The CDR3 spans 15 residues. CDR3 in amino acids: CASRRPGQDNEKLFF. The CDR3 DNA follows: TGTGCCAGCAGAAGACCGGGACAGGATAATGAAAAACTGTTTTTT.

This clonotype was counted between two and nine times. The chain combines TRBV12-3 or TRBV12-4 with TRBJ2-1; TRBD2 matches at 10 bases. Germline trimming cut 5 bases from V and 9 bases from J; bases unmatched to any gene: 7. CDR3 size: 14 residues. CDR3 in amino acids: CASSPPRLAGEQFF. The CDR3 DNA follows: TGTGCCAGCAGTCCACCTCGACTAGCGGGTGAGCAGTTCTTC.

This clonotype was recorded a few times. The chain has TRBV7-8 and TRBJ2-1; 9 bases line up with TRBD1. Trimming removed 5 bases from V and 7 bases from J; junction bases left unmatched: 12. The CDR3 is 16 amino acids. Germline V gene sequence: CDR1 SGHVS, CDR2 FQNEAQ. The CDR3 is CASSPRQDRGRNEQFF. CDR3 nucleotides: TGTGCCAGCAGCCCAAGGCAGGACAGGGGAAGGAATGAGCAGTTCTTC.

This clonotype has just one count. The chain recombines TRBV20-1 with TRBJ2-3, with 10 bases lining up with TRBD2. The germline V gene has CDR1 DFQATT and CDR2 SNEGSKA (reference sequence). The CDR3 is 15 residues long. V trimming: 3 bases; J trimming: 5 bases; junction bases outside the gene matches: 8. CDR3 nucleotide sequence: TGCAGTGCTAGGGACCTTAGCGGGAGGTTAGATACGCAGTATTTT. Translated: CSARDLSGRLDTQYF.

This clonotype occurred once. The chain joins TRBV28 to TRBJ2-2; D tentatively reads TRBD1 or TRBD2 (5 bases each). This CDR3 has 15 amino acids. The germline V gene encodes CDR1 MDHEN and CDR2 SYDVKM. V shed 6 bases and J shed 6 bases, with 17 bases lying between them. The CDR3 nucleotides read TGTGCCAGCAGCACCGCGTGGGGGATTGCCGGGGAGCTGTTTTTT. Translation: CASSTAWGIAGELFF.

The chain carries TRBV20-1 and TRBJ2-1; no clear D gene. Germline assignment: CDR1 DFQATT and CDR2 SNEGSKA (reference sequence). Trimming removed 3 bases at V and 4 bases at J, with 19 bases between. CDR3 length equals 16 residues. The DNA for the CDR3 is TGCAGTGCTAGGTCGCCGCGGACCCCCCAGTACAATGAGCAGTTCTTC. As protein: CSARSPRTPQYNEQFF.

This sequence joins TRBV28 and TRBJ2-2, with D unresolved. The CDR3 runs 13 residues. The V end was cut by 5 bases, the J end by 2 bases, with 6 bases between. Germline V gene sequence: CDR1 MDHEN, CDR2 SYDVKM. This CDR3 reads CASSGVNTGELFF. The CDR3 DNA is TGTGCCAGCAGTGGGGTCAACACCGGGGAGCTGTTTTTT.

The V call is TRBV28, the J call TRBJ2-6; D may be TRBD1 (7 bases). The V and J ends lost 10 bases and 0 bases respectively, with 16 bases between them. The germline CDR1 and CDR2 sequences are MDHEN and SYDVKM. This CDR3 has 16 residues. CDR3 nucleotides: TGTGCCACCTCAGGGGGGCTAGGCTCTGGGGCCAACGTCCTGACTTTC. Translated: CATSGGLGSGANVLTF. Looking up the rest from reference TRBV28 and TRBJ2-6 gives the full variable domain: DVKVTQSSRYLVKRTGEKVFLECVQDMDHENMFWYRQDPGLGLRLIYFSYDVKMKEKGDIPEGYSVSREKKERFSLILESASTNQTSMYLCATSGGLGSGANVLTFGAGSRLTVL.

This chain joins TRBV7-9 and TRBJ2-1, with TRBD1 as a possible D gene (6 bases). CDR1 and CDR2 (germline): SEHNR, FQNEAQ (reference sequence). The CDR3 loop spans 14 amino acids. Trimming left V 5 bases short and J 4 bases short, with 12 bases between. CDR3 bases: TGTGCCAGCAGCCCACCAGACAGGTACAATGAGCAGTTCTTC. It translates to CASSPPDRYNEQFF.

This clonotype was picked up a small number of times. The J gene is TRBJ1-1, the V gene TRBV11-2; 12 positions agree with TRBD1. This CDR3 has 15 residues. CDR1 and CDR2 from the germline V gene are SGHAT and FQNNGV. Trimming removed 2 bases from V and 9 bases from J; junction bases left unmatched: 7. In nucleotides, the CDR3 is TGTGCCAGCAGCTTAAATCGGGACAGGGGGCGGAAAGCTTTCTTT. Translating it yields CASSLNRDRGRKAFF.

This clonotype turned up a few times. CDR3 in DNA: TGCGCCAGCAGCTTGGCACCTACCGGCGGTGCGGAGCAGTACTTC. It yields the protein CASSLAPTGGAEQYF. V and J are TRBV5-1 and TRBJ2-7, with D hard to call. CDR1 is SGHRS and CDR2 is YFSETQ in the germline V gene. The CDR3 spans 15 residues. V dropped 0 bases and J dropped 7 bases, with 17 bases sitting between them.

The rearrangement joins TRBV2 to TRBJ2-5; 9 bases match TRBD1. The trim removed 6 bases at V and 5 bases at J, leaving 4 bases unmatched. Germline V CDR1 and CDR2: SNHLY, FYNNEI. The CDR3 consists of 13 residues. The CDR3 is CASRRDRDETQYF. CDR3 in DNA: TGTGCCAGCAGGAGGGACAGGGACGAGACCCAGTACTTC. The whole variable domain, filled in from reference TRBV2 and TRBJ2-5, reads EPEVTQTPSHQVTQMGQEVILRCVPISNHLYFYWYRQILGQKVEFLVSFYNNEISEKSEIFDDQFSVERPDGSNFTLKIRSTKLEDSAMYFCASRRDRDETQYFGPGTRLLVL.

This clonotype appeared a single time. This rearrangement joins TRBV3-1 to TRBJ2-3; the D gene is possibly TRBD2 (5 bases). Germline V gene sequence: CDR1 LGHDT, CDR2 YNNKEL (reference sequence). The CDR3 sequence is 13 residues long. Trimming took 0 bases from V and 7 from J, leaving 8 bases between them. This CDR3 is CASSQDGGYTQYF. The DNA for the CDR3 is TGTGCCAGCAGCCAAGATGGAGGATATACGCAGTATTTT.

The genes are TRBV20-1 and TRBJ2-1; 10 bases are a match to TRBD2. The CDR3 has 18 amino acids. Germline assignment: CDR1 DFQATT and CDR2 SNEGSKA (reference sequence). With 1 base clipped from V and 6 bases from J, the junction kept 15 bases outside the gene matches. The CDR3 loop reads CSARVQRGGSLAPNEQFF. The CDR3 DNA reads TGCAGTGCTAGAGTCCAGCGGGGGGGCAGTTTGGCTCCCAATGAGCAGTTCTTC.